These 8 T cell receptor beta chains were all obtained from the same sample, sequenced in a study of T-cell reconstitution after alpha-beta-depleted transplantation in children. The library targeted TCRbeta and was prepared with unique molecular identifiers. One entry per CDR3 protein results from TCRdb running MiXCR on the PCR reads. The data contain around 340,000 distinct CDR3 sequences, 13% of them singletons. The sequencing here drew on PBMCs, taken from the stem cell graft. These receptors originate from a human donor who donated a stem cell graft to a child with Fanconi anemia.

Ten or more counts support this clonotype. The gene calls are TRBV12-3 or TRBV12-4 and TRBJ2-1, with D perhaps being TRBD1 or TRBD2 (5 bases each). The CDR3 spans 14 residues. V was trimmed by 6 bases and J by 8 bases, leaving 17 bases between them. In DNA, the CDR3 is TGTGCCAGCAGGAGGGCACAGGTGGGGGATGAGCAGTTCTTC. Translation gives CASRRAQVGDEQFF.

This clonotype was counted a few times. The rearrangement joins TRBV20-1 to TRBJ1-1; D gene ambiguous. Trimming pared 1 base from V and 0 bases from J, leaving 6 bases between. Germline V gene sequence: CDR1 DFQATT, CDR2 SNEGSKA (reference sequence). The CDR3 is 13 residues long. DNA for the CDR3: TGCAGTGCTAGAGGGCCAGTGAACACTGAAGCTTTCTTT. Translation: CSARGPVNTEAFF.

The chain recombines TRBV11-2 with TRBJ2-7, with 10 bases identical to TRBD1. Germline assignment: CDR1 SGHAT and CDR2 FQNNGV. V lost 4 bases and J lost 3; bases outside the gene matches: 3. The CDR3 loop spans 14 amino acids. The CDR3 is CASSWTGGDYEQYF. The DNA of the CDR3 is TGTGCCAGCAGCTGGACAGGGGGAGACTACGAGCAGTACTTC.

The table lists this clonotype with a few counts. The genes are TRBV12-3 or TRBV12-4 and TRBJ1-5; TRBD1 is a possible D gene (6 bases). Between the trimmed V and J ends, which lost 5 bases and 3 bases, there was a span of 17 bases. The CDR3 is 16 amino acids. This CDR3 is CASSSRGTGLNQPQHF. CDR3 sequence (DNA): TGTGCCAGCAGTAGTAGGGGAACAGGGCTCAATCAGCCCCAGCATTTT.

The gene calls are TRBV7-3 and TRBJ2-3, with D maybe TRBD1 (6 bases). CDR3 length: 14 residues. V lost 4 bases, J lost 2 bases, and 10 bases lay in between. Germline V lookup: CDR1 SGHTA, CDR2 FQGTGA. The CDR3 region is CASSSTGPTDTQYF. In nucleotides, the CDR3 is TGTGCCAGCAGCTCGACAGGACCCACAGATACGCAGTATTTT.

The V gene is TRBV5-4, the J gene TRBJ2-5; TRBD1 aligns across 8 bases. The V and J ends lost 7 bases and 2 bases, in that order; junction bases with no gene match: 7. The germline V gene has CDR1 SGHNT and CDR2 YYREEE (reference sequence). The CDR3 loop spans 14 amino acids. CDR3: CASGRGQQQETQYF. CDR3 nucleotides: TGTGCCAGCGGCAGGGGGCAGCAGCAAGAGACCCAGTACTTC.

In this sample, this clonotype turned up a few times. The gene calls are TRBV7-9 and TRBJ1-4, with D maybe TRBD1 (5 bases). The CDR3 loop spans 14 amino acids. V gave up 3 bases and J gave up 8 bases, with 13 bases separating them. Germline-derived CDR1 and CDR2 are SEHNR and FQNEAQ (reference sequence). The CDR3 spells CASSFGSGREKLFF. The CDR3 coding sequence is TGTGCCAGCAGCTTCGGGTCGGGACGGGAAAAACTGTTTTTT.

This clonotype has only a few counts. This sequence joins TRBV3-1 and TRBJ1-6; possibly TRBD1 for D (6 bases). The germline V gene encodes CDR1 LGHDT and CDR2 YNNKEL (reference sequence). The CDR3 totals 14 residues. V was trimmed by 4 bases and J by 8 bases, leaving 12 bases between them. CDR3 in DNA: TGTGCCAGCAGCCGCGCAGGGGTCGATTCACCCCTCCACTTT. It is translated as CASSRAGVDSPLHF.